Following are 4 T cell receptor beta chains from one sample sequenced in a study of cytomegalovirus exposure and HLA in healthy donors. In the PCR, 60 Vbeta and 13 Jbeta primers were used. Assay used: immunoSEQ multiplex PCR; TCRdb lists only in-frame clones, some missing. Its clone listing holds 200,000 or so clones. The specimen sequenced was PBMCs. All receptors derive from a girl aged 2 to 9 in good health and CMV-seropositive.

The gene calls are TRBV28 and TRBJ2-5; D is possibly TRBD2 (6 bases). This CDR3 contains 12 residues. Trimming removed 3 bases from V and 6 bases from J, with 8 bases in between. Germline V CDR1 and CDR2: MDHEN, SYDVKM. The CDR3 coding sequence is TGTGCCAGCAGTTTCGGGGGTCAGACCCAGTACTTC. This codes for CASSFGGQTQYF.

Regarding this clone: Within the sample, other DNA sequences also encode this same CDR3. The chain combines TRBV27 with TRBJ2-2; D possibly corresponds to TRBD2 (5 bases). V was trimmed by 10 bases and J by 5 bases, leaving 14 bases between them. This CDR3 region has 13 residues. Germline CDR1 is MNHEY and CDR2 is SMNVEV (reference sequence). CDR3 DNA sequence: TGTGCCATCCGCAGCGGTTCAACCGGGGAGCTGTTTTTT. Residues: CAIRSGSTGELFF.

The V gene is TRBV6-5, the J gene TRBJ2-1, with TRBD2 matching over 9 bases. CDR1 is MNHEY, CDR2 SVGAGI, per germline. The V gene end was trimmed by 4 bases and the J gene end by 7 bases; junction bases not matched to a gene: 8. This CDR3 spans 15 amino acids. This CDR3 is CASSSVAGAGNEQFF. The CDR3 nucleotides read TGTGCCAGCAGTTCCGTAGCGGGAGCAGGAAATGAGCAGTTCTTC.

The chain carries TRBV25-1 and TRBJ2-2, with a possible D match to TRBD2 (5 bases). This CDR3 has 16 residues. Trimming shortened V by 5 bases and J by 1 base, and 14 bases separated the two germline ends. Germline CDR1 is MGHDK and CDR2 is SYGVNS. Written as DNA, the CDR3 is TGTGCCAGCAGTCTCTTTGGCGGAGGGAACACCGGGGAGCTGTTTTTT. Its protein product is CASSLFGGGNTGELFF.